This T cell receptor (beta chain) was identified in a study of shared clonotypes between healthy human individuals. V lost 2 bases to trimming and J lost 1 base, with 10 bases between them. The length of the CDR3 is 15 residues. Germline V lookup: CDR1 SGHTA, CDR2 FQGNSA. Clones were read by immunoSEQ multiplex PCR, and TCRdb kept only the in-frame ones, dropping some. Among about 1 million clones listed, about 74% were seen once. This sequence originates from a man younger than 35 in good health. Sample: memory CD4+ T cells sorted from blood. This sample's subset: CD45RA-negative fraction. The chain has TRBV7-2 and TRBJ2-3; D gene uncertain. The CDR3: CASSLSWVGTDTQYF. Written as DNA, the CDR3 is TGTGCCAGCAGCTTAAGCTGGGTTGGCACAGATACGCAGTATTTT.